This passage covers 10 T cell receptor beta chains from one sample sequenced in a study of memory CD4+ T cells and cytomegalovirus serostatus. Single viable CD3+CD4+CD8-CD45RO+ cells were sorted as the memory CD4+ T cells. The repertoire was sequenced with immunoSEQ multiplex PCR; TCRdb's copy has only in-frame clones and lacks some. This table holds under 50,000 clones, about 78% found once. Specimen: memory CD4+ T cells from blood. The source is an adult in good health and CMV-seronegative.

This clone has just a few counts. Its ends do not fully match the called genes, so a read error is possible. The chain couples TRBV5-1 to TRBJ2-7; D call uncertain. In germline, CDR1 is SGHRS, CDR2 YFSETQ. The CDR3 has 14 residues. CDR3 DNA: TGCGCCAGCACCTTGGCCGCGACCCAGCGCGAGCAGTACTTC. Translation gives CASTLAATQREQYF.

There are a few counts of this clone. The chain's CDR3 is CASSWTGTGEKLFF. CDR3 nucleotides: TGTGCCAGCAGCTGGACAGGGACAGGAGAAAAACTGTTTTTT. The V gene is TRBV28, the J gene TRBJ1-4, with TRBD1 matching over 8 bases. With V trimmed by 6 bases and J by 8 bases, 8 bases remained unmatched. Per germline, CDR1 MDHEN and CDR2 SYDVKM. This CDR3 region has 14 residues.

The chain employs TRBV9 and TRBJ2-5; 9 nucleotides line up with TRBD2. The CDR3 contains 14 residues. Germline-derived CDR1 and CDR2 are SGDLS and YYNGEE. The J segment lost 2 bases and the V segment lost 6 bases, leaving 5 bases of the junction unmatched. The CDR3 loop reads CASNRLAGQETQYF. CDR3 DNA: TGTGCCAGCAATCGTCTAGCGGGGCAAGAGACCCAGTACTTC.

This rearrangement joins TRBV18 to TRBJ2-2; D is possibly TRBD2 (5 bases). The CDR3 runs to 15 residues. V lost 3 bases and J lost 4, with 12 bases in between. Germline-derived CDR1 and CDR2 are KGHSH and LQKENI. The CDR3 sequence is CASSPFGGATGELFF. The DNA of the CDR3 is TGTGCCAGCTCACCGTTTGGAGGAGCCACCGGGGAGCTGTTTTTT. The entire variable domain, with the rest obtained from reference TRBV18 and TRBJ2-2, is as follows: NAGVMQNPRHLVRRRGQEARLRCSPMKGHSHVYWYRQLPEEGLKFMVYLQKENIIDESGMPKERFSAEFPKEGPSILRIQQVVRGDSAAYFCASSPFGGATGELFFGEGSRLTVL.

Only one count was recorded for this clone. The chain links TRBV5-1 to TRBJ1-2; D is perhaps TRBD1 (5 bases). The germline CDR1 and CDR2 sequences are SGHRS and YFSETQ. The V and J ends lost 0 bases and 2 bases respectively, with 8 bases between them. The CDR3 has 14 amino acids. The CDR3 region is CASSLGEGNYGYTF. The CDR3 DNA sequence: TGCGCCAGCAGCTTGGGAGAGGGGAACTATGGCTACACCTTC. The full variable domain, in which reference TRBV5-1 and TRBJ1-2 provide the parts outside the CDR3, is KAGVTQTPRYLIKTRGQQVTLSCSPISGHRSVSWYQQTPGQGLQFLFEYFSETQRNKGNFPGRFSGRQFSNSRSEMNVSTLELGDSALYLCASSLGEGNYGYTFGSGTRLTVV.

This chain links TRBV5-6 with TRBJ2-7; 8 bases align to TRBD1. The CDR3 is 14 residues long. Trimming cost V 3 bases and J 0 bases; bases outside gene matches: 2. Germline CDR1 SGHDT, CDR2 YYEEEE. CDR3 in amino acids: CASSWTGPSYEQYF. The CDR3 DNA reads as TGTGCCAGCAGCTGGACAGGGCCCTCCTACGAGCAGTACTTC.

The CDR3 DNA is TGTGCCAGCAACCCAACCAATAACAGACCGGGCTGGACCGGGGAGCTGTTTTTT. It is translated as CASNPTNNRPGWTGELFF. The rearrangement uses TRBV21-1 and TRBJ2-2. TRBV21-1 is reported as a pseudogene. The CDR3 extends over 18 amino acids.

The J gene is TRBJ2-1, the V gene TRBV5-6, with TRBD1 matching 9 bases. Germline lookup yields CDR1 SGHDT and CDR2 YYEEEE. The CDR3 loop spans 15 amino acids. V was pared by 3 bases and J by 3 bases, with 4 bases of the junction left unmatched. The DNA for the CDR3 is TGTGCCAGCAGCTGGTGGACAGGGGACTACAATGAGCAGTTCTTC. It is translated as CASSWWTGDYNEQFF.

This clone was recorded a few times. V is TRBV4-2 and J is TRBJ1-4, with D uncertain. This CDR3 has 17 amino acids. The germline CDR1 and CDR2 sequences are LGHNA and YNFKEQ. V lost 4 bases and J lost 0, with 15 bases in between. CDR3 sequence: CASSPRLSIATNEKLFF. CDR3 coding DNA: TGTGCCAGCAGCCCAAGACTGAGTATTGCAACTAATGAAAAACTGTTTTTT.

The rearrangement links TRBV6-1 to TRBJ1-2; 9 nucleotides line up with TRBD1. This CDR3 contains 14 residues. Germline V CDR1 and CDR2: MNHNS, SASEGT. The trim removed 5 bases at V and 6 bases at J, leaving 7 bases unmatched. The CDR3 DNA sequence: TGTGCCAGCAGTACGGGACAGGGAACAGATGGCTACACCTTC. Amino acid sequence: CASSTGQGTDGYTF.